This TCR beta chain was documented in a study of Graves' ophthalmopathy and Graves' hyperthyroidism. There are a few counts of this clonotype. Under 3 months in duration, the ophthalmopathy in affected donors had moderate-to-severe activity, CAS ≥3 and NOSPECS ≥4. Exclusion applied to patients with other autoimmune diseases, uncontrolled infections, pregnancy or lactation. PBMCs stemmed from under 11 ml of fresh peripheral blood. This CDR3 is built from 15 residues. The germline V gene has CDR1 MNHEY and CDR2 SVGAGI. Trimming removed 4 bases from V and 7 bases from J; junction bases left unmatched: 13. RNA transcripts provided the template for amplifying TCR beta CDR3 regions. HTBI primers served in a first-round RT-PCR, which a second-round multiplex PCR followed. TCRdb reanalysed the multiplex PCR reads using MiXCR and keeps one entry per CDR3 protein. The table has around 600,000 distinct CDR3 sequences, over 40% seen once.

The sequence came from an adult man with Graves' ophthalmopathy. Sequencing was done on a sample of peripheral blood. The rearrangement joins TRBV6-5 to TRBJ2-7; TRBD1 agrees at 7 bases. The CDR3 is CASSSLQGPYGEQYF. DNA for the CDR3: TGTGCCAGCAGTTCCCTACAGGGGCCCTATGGGGAGCAGTACTTC.